This T cell receptor beta chain was profiled in a study of blood T cell repertoires in COVID-19. TCRdb's copy holds only in-frame clones and misses some; the assay was immunoSEQ multiplex PCR. The repertoire holds 150,000 to 160,000 clones, 75% to 90% seen once, with about 2.4% in the top ten. Germline V gene lookup returns CDR1 SNHLY and CDR2 FYNNEI. This CDR3 is built from 14 residues. V lost 7 bases and J 5 bases, leaving 14 bases between the germline ends. The chain employs TRBV2 and TRBJ1-4; weak D call: TRBD1 (5 bases). Sequencing was done on a sample of peripheral blood. This clonotype was obtained from a woman aged 70-85 years with acute or convalescent COVID-19. In DNA, the CDR3 is TGTGCCAGCACCCCGGACCGGGGGAATGAAAAACTGTTTTTT. Protein sequence: CASTPDRGNEKLFF.